The next 30 T cell receptor beta chains were all read from a single sample in a study of T-cell memory formation after mild COVID-19. TCRdb re-derived calls from the 5' RACE reads in MiXCR, one entry per CDR3 protein. The sample lists fewer than 250,000 distinct CDR3 sequences; more than 9% were seen once. Sequencing was carried out using PBMCs or a T cell subset sorted from them (not recorded which). The receptors come from a man younger than 30 who had mild COVID-19 (a few samples of this study predate the infection). Cell type and time point are not known.

The chain joins TRBV24-1 to TRBJ1-4; 9 bases match TRBD1. CDR3 size: 15 residues. V lost 4 bases to trimming and J lost 8 bases; unmatched junction nucleotides: 7. CDR1 and CDR2 (germline): KGHDR, SFDVKD. Written as DNA, the CDR3 is TGTGCCACCAGTGACCCCGGGACAGGGACGGAAAAACTGTTTTTT. It codes for CATSDPGTGTEKLFF.

This chain joins TRBV7-9 and TRBJ1-4, with 7 positions matching TRBD1. CDR3 length: 16 residues. The germline V gene has CDR1 SEHNR and CDR2 FQNEAQ (reference sequence). Losses at the gene ends were 5 bases for V and 8 bases for J; bases not matched to a gene: 14. CDR3: CASSPLQDRVDEKLFF. CDR3 nucleotides: TGTGCCAGCAGCCCGCTTCAAGACAGGGTTGACGAAAAACTGTTTTTT.

The chain employs TRBV5-1 and TRBJ1-6; a weak D match, TRBD1 (6 bases). Germline loops: CDR1 SGHRS, CDR2 YFSETQ. The germline V and J ends were trimmed by 4 bases and 0 bases, with 20 bases remaining between them. The CDR3 consists of 19 residues. The CDR3 coding sequence is TGCGCCAGCAGCGCAGGACAGTATCAACTCAGCTCCTATAATTCACCCCTCCACTTT. Translating gives CASSAGQYQLSSYNSPLHF.

The chain uses TRBV6-5 and TRBJ1-1, with 7 bases aligning to TRBD1. The trim removed 7 bases at V and 0 bases at J, leaving 5 bases unmatched. CDR3 size: 14 residues. Germline V gene lookup returns CDR1 MNHEY and CDR2 SVGAGI. In DNA, the CDR3 is TGTGCCAGCAAATCGACAGGGCTGAACACTGAAGCTTTCTTT. Encoded protein: CASKSTGLNTEAFF.

This clonotype was recorded a few times. The chain has TRBV5-1 and TRBJ2-3; D is uncertain. The CDR3 consists of 14 residues. The germline CDR1 and CDR2 sequences are SGHRS and YFSETQ. The V gene lost 0 bases and the J gene lost 6 bases, with 11 bases spanning the gap. CDR3 loop: CASSLADLADTQYF. The CDR3 bases are TGCGCCAGCAGCTTGGCGGATTTAGCTGATACGCAGTATTTT.

This clonotype was counted a few times. The V gene is TRBV19, the J gene TRBJ1-1; D uncertain. V was cut by 0 bases and J by 0 bases, with 8 bases left in between. The CDR3 contains 15 residues. CDR1 LNHDA and CDR2 SQIVND come from the germline V gene (reference sequence). The CDR3 DNA sequence: TGTGCCAGTAGTATAGATAGCCCGGTGAACACTGAAGCTTTCTTT. Residues: CASSIDSPVNTEAFF.

This clonotype was found a few times. The gene calls are TRBV5-1 and TRBJ1-6; D may be TRBD1 (5 bases). In germline, CDR1 is SGHRS, CDR2 YFSETQ. V was shortened by 6 bases and J by 7 bases, with 11 bases between the two germline ends. This CDR3 spans 13 amino acids. The CDR3 region has the DNA TGCGCCAGCACGGACACGGAGAATTCACCCCTCCACTTT. Residues: CASTDTENSPLHF.

This clonotype showed up just a few times. The chain combines TRBV5-1 with TRBJ1-2; TRBD1 agrees at 7 bases. The CDR3 consists of 15 residues. Unmatched junction bases numbered 5, after V lost 1 base and J lost 2 bases. Germline V CDR1 and CDR2: SGHRS, YFSETQ. CDR3 nucleotides: TGCGCCAGCAGCTTGTGGGCAGGGGGGAACTATGGCTACACCTTC. Residues: CASSLWAGGNYGYTF.

This clonotype occurred a few times. This chain joins TRBV6-5 and TRBJ2-7; TRBD1 aligns across 7 bases. CDR1 and CDR2 (germline): MNHEY, SVGAGI. This CDR3 has 16 amino acids. With 4 bases clipped from V and 2 bases from J, the junction kept 11 bases outside the gene matches. DNA for the CDR3: TGTGCCAGCAGTTCCGACAGGGTAAAGCGGACCTACGAGCAGTACTTC. This encodes CASSSDRVKRTYEQYF.

This clonotype was detected a few times. This chain joins TRBV4-3 and TRBJ1-1, with D tentatively TRBD1 (6 bases). Germline V lookup: CDR1 LGHNA, CDR2 YSLEER. V was trimmed by 0 bases and J by 4 bases, leaving 12 bases between them. CDR3 length: 15 residues. CDR3 DNA sequence: TGCGCCAGCAGCCAAGATTCGCAGGGGAGCACTGAAGCTTTCTTT. Translation: CASSQDSQGSTEAFF.

This clonotype was seen once. The J gene is TRBJ1-6, the V gene TRBV27, with D uncertain. Germline assignment: CDR1 MNHEY and CDR2 SMNVEV (reference sequence). V lost 5 bases and J 7 bases, leaving 6 bases between the germline ends. This CDR3 is 12 amino acids long. The CDR3 region has the DNA TGTGCCAGCAGTCGAACAAATTCACCCCTCCACTTT. It yields the protein CASSRTNSPLHF.

This rearrangement joins TRBV25-1 to TRBJ1-5; D gene unclear. Trimming took off 3 bases at V and 0 bases at J, with 12 bases between the two ends. CDR1 is MGHDK, CDR2 SYGVNS, per germline. The CDR3 totals 16 residues. The CDR3 region is CASSDLRSGSNQPQHF. DNA for the CDR3: TGTGCCAGCAGTGATCTCAGGTCCGGTAGCAATCAGCCCCAGCATTTT.

The chain joins TRBV4-3 to TRBJ1-3; tentatively, D is TRBD1 (5 bases). Germline loops: CDR1 LGHNA, CDR2 YSLEER. The CDR3 extends over 16 amino acids. Trimming removed 0 bases from V and 0 bases from J, with 9 bases in between. The CDR3 DNA is TGCGCCAGCAGCCAAGAGGGGCCCTACTCTGGAAACACCATATATTTT. As protein: CASSQEGPYSGNTIYF.

This rearrangement joins TRBV20-1 to TRBJ2-5, with 10 bases aligning to TRBD1. This CDR3 is 14 amino acids long. Germline CDR1 and CDR2: DFQATT and SNEGSKA (reference sequence). The junction had 8 bases not matched to a gene; V was cut back by 3 bases and J by 7 bases. CDR3 DNA sequence: TGCAGTGCTAGGCCCGGACAGGGGGGAGCGACCCAGTACTTC. This codes for CSARPGQGGATQYF.

This clonotype was counted a few times. V usage is TRBV18 and J usage is TRBJ2-7; D possibly corresponds to TRBD1 (6 bases). CDR3 length: 14 amino acids. V lost 3 bases to trimming and J lost 0 bases, with 9 bases between them. CDR1 and CDR2 from the germline V gene are KGHSH and LQKENI. CDR3 coding DNA: TGTGCCAGCTCACCGGGACACCTCTCCTACGAGCAGTACGTC. It translates to CASSPGHLSYEQYV.

The table lists this clonotype with a few counts. This chain connects TRBV9 to TRBJ1-1; the match to TRBD1 covers 10 bases. CDR1 is SGDLS and CDR2 is YYNGEE in the germline V gene. This CDR3 has 15 amino acids. The V segment lost 2 bases and the J segment 6 bases; nucleotides outside the gene matches: 7. For the CDR3, the DNA is TGTGCCAGCAGCGTCCAGGGACAGGGGATAGCTGAAGCTTTCTTT. It codes for CASSVQGQGIAEAFF.

This clonotype was found a few times. The chain joins TRBV12-3 or TRBV12-4 to TRBJ2-2; a weak D match, TRBD2 (6 bases). The CDR3 has 11 amino acids. Trimming stripped 8 bases from V and 16 bases from J, with 17 bases between. The CDR3 region is CASGGSEGPFF. The CDR3 region has the DNA TGTGCCAGCGGGGGGTCGGAGGGTCCGTTTTTT.

This clonotype appeared a few times. This chain uses TRBV2 with TRBJ1-5; D perhaps matches TRBD1 (5 bases). Germline lookup yields CDR1 SNHLY and CDR2 FYNNEI. This CDR3 spans 14 amino acids. Trimming pared 7 bases from V and 5 bases from J, leaving 15 bases between. The CDR3 DNA is TGTGCCAGCACTGCGGACAATCCCCATCAGCCCCAGCATTTT. The encoded protein is CASTADNPHQPQHF.

The rearrangement uses TRBV15 and TRBJ2-7; perhaps TRBD2 as D (6 bases). Between the trimmed V and J ends, which lost 0 bases and 3 bases, there was a span of 9 bases. The CDR3 runs 14 residues. CDR1 and CDR2 (germline): LNHNV, YYDKDF (reference sequence). The CDR3 here is CATSRDRRGYEQYF. CDR3 DNA sequence: TGTGCCACCAGCAGAGATCGGAGGGGCTACGAGCAGTACTTC. Together with reference TRBV15 and TRBJ2-7, the CDR3 gives the full variable domain: DAMVIQNPRYQVTQFGKPVTLSCSQTLNHNVMYWYQQKSSQAPKLLFHYYDKDFNNEADTPDNFQSRRPNTSFCFLDIRSPGLGDTAMYLCATSRDRRGYEQYFGPGTRLTVT.

This clonotype was found a few times. The gene calls are TRBV28 and TRBJ2-5; tentatively, D is TRBD2 (6 bases). The CDR3 totals 15 residues. Germline CDR1 MDHEN, CDR2 SYDVKM. V was pared by 7 bases and J by 5 bases, with 20 bases between. The CDR3 DNA sequence: TGTGCCAGCACTACCCGTGATGGAGGGGTGGAGACCCAGTACTTC. It yields the protein CASTTRDGGVETQYF. Drawing the rest from reference TRBV28 and TRBJ2-5, the complete variable domain is DVKVTQSSRYLVKRTGEKVFLECVQDMDHENMFWYRQDPGLGLRLIYFSYDVKMKEKGDIPEGYSVSREKKERFSLILESASTNQTSMYLCASTTRDGGVETQYFGPGTRLLVL.

This chain links TRBV4-1 with TRBJ1-6; 8 bases line up with TRBD1. Germline V lookup: CDR1 MGHRA, CDR2 YSYEKL. CDR3 length: 16 amino acids. Trimming at V came to 4 bases and at J to 8 bases, leaving 10 bases not matched to a gene. The CDR3 sequence is CASSRQANRGDSPLHF. CDR3 bases: TGCGCCAGCAGCCGACAGGCGAACAGGGGGGATTCACCCCTCCACTTT.

This clonotype was found a few times. The V call is TRBV9, the J call TRBJ2-1; D is ambiguous. Trimming removed 4 bases at V and 9 bases at J, with 14 bases between. The CDR3 is made up of 13 amino acids. The germline gives CDR1 SGDLS, CDR2 YYNGEE. The CDR3 here is CASSPLPTLEQFF. The CDR3 nucleotides are TGTGCCAGCAGCCCTCTCCCGACACTTGAGCAGTTCTTC.

This clonotype was seen more than once but under ten times. The germline gene is not matched at one end of the junction; a read error may be the cause. This rearrangement joins TRBV4-3 to TRBJ2-5; D remains ambiguous. The V gene's germline CDR1 is LGHNA and CDR2 YSLEER. CDR3 length: 14 amino acids. The CDR3 DNA follows: TGCGCCAGCAGCCAAGATGCTCAGACTCCGAATTTGAGCTTC. As protein: CASSQDAQTPNLSF.

In its sample, this clonotype was seen a few times. The chain links TRBV6-5 to TRBJ1-2; a weak D match, TRBD1 (6 bases). Trimming cost V 6 bases and J 4 bases, with 18 bases left between them. The CDR3 has 15 amino acids. In germline, CDR1 is MNHEY, CDR2 SVGAGI. Written as DNA, the CDR3 is TGTGCCAGCAGACCGGGGGCGCCCCAGTCCTATGGCTACACCTTC. Residues: CASRPGAPQSYGYTF.

This chain links TRBV28 with TRBJ2-5, with 11 nucleotides matching TRBD2. Germline V CDR1 and CDR2: MDHEN, SYDVKM. The CDR3 length is 16 residues. V was pared by 6 bases and J by 5 bases, with 11 bases of the junction left unmatched. The CDR3 loop is CASRDGLAGIRETQYF. The CDR3, as DNA: TGTGCCAGCAGAGATGGACTAGCGGGTATTAGGGAGACCCAGTACTTC. The complete variable domain, with remaining parts taken from reference TRBV28 and TRBJ2-5, reads DVKVTQSSRYLVKRTGEKVFLECVQDMDHENMFWYRQDPGLGLRLIYFSYDVKMKEKGDIPEGYSVSREKKERFSLILESASTNQTSMYLCASRDGLAGIRETQYFGPGTRLLVL.

This clonotype was counted many times. The rearrangement uses TRBV27 and TRBJ1-4, with TRBD1 identical over 7 bases. V trimming: 5 bases; J trimming: 5 bases; junction bases outside the gene matches: 5. Per germline, CDR1 MNHEY and CDR2 SMNVEV (reference sequence). This CDR3 contains 14 residues. For the CDR3, the DNA is TGTGCCAGCAGTACCGGGACAGTCAATGAAAAACTGTTTTTT. It specifies CASSTGTVNEKLFF.

In its sample, this clonotype was seen a few times. The chain links TRBV20-1 to TRBJ1-1; 10 positions match TRBD1. V lost 2 bases and J lost 1; bases outside the gene matches: 4. From germline, CDR1 is DFQATT and CDR2 SNEGSKA (reference sequence). CDR3 size: 15 residues. The chain's CDR3 is CSARPWDRGNTEAFF. The CDR3 nucleotides are TGCAGTGCTAGACCCTGGGACAGGGGGAACACTGAAGCTTTCTTT.

This chain uses TRBV4-3 with TRBJ1-2; possibly TRBD1 for D (5 bases). Deletions cut 3 bases from V and 4 bases from J, with 18 bases between. The germline V gene has CDR1 LGHNA and CDR2 YSLEER. This CDR3 region has 16 residues. CDR3 region: CASSQEGKGPSYGYTF. In DNA form, the CDR3 reads TGCGCCAGCAGCCAGGAGGGGAAAGGACCTAGCTATGGCTACACCTTC.

The chain joins TRBV24-1 to TRBJ2-5; D is unresolved. There are 15 residues in the CDR3. V was trimmed by 0 bases and J by 5 bases, leaving 12 bases between them. The germline V gene encodes CDR1 KGHDR and CDR2 SFDVKD. The CDR3 here is CATSDLQSQQETQYF. The CDR3 coding sequence is TGTGCCACCAGTGATTTGCAATCACAGCAGGAGACCCAGTACTTC.

This clonotype was counted at least ten times. The CDR3 DNA reads as TGCAGTGCACAGGGGGGCAATCAGCCCCAGCATTTT. It yields the protein CSAQGGNQPQHF. The rearrangement uses TRBV20-1 and TRBJ1-5, with 8 nucleotides matching TRBD1. Germline lookup yields CDR1 DFQATT and CDR2 SNEGSKA (reference sequence). Losses at the gene ends were 6 bases for V and 2 bases for J; bases not matched to a gene: 0. The CDR3 is 12 residues long.